This TCR beta chain is drawn from a study of Graves' ophthalmopathy and Graves' hyperthyroidism. Amplification targeted the TCR beta CDR3 regions, with RNA transcripts as the source material. Amplification began with first-round RT-PCR using HTBI primers, then second-round multiplex PCR was performed. TCRdb re-called the multiplex PCR reads with MiXCR, one entry per CDR3 protein. The sample holds 650,000 to 800,000 distinct CDR3 sequences, about 40% seen once. Trimming at V came to 6 bases and at J to 9 bases, leaving 9 bases not matched to a gene. The CDR3 has 14 amino acids. Germline V gene data show CDR1 as SGHAT and CDR2 as FQDESV (reference sequence). As concerns this clonotype: Its antigen is unknown.

Study-wide points: Built on 13 signatures, a model told ophthalmopathy apart from stable hyperthyroidism with approximately 91% sensitivity and roughly 81% specificity.

Moderate-to-severe activity, CAS ≥3, NOSPECS ≥4 and duration under 3 months were recorded for donors with ophthalmopathy. This chain joins TRBV11-1 and TRBJ2-2; 8 bases are a match to TRBD2. This TCR was sampled from an adult man with Graves' ophthalmopathy. Input material: peripheral blood. In DNA form, the CDR3 reads TGTGCCAGCAGTCGCGCAGAGCGGGGGCGGGAGCTGTTTTTT. It specifies CASSRAERGRELFF.